The 5 T cell receptor beta chains given below trace back to one sample, sequenced in a study of early T cells in non-severe SARS-CoV-2 infection. TCRdb re-called the 5' RACE reads through MiXCR, storing one row per CDR3 protein. Of some 81,000 distinct CDR3 sequences in the sample, roughly 9.4% were seen once. The source material was whole blood. All receptors come from an adult who was a healthcare worker with PCR-confirmed SARS-CoV-2 infection or an uninfected control (not recorded which).

The V gene is TRBV2, the J gene TRBJ2-4; 9 bases agree with TRBD1. Germline loops: CDR1 SNHLY, CDR2 FYNNEI. The CDR3 is 14 residues long. J lost 11 bases, V lost 6 bases, and 11 bases had no gene match. CDR3 sequence (DNA): TGTGCCAGCAGACGAGGGACAGGGAATTACCTTCAGTACTTC. It encodes CASRRGTGNYLQYF. The variable domain in full, completed from reference TRBV2 and TRBJ2-4, reads EPEVTQTPSHQVTQMGQEVILRCVPISNHLYFYWYRQILGQKVEFLVSFYNNEISEKSEIFDDQFSVERPDGSNFTLKIRSTKLEDSAMYFCASRRGTGNYLQYFGAGTRLSVL.

The chain joins TRBV6-5 to TRBJ2-1; TRBD2 agrees at 8 bases. The germline V gene encodes CDR1 MNHEY and CDR2 SVGAGI. CDR3 length: 13 amino acids. V was pared by 4 bases and J by 15 bases, with 11 bases of the junction left unmatched. The DNA for the CDR3 is TGTGCCAGCAGTTCCTACCCCGGGACTAGGCTGTTCTTC. Translating gives CASSSYPGTRLFF.

This clonotype was found many times. CDR3 residues: CAISTSGRDSTDTQYF. Here the CDR3 DNA reads TGTGCCATCAGCACTAGCGGGAGGGATAGCACAGATACGCAGTATTTT. This chain links TRBV10-3 with TRBJ2-3; 13 positions agree with TRBD2. The CDR3 runs 16 residues. Germline V lookup: CDR1 ENHRY, CDR2 SYGVKD. Trimming took 6 bases from V and 0 from J; bases not matched to a gene: 3.

The table lists this clonotype with many counts. The rearrangement uses TRBV11-3 and TRBJ1-1; tentatively, D is TRBD1 (6 bases). Germline V gene lookup returns CDR1 SGHNT and CDR2 YENEEA. This CDR3 spans 15 amino acids. Trimming cost V 2 bases and J 1 base, with 11 bases left between them. The CDR3 is CASSLSGQSNTEAFF. CDR3 coding DNA: TGTGCCAGCAGCTTATCCGGACAGTCGAACACTGAAGCTTTCTTT.

This clonotype was recorded many times. The chain combines TRBV27 with TRBJ2-2; D is possibly TRBD2 (5 bases). Germline V gene lookup returns CDR1 MNHEY and CDR2 SMNVEV (reference sequence). V lost 5 bases to trimming and J lost 6 bases, with 19 bases between them. The CDR3 has 16 residues. For the CDR3, the DNA is TGTGCCAGCAGTCCCATTACTACTAGGAGAGCCGGGGAGCTGTTTTTT. This gives the protein CASSPITTRRAGELFF.